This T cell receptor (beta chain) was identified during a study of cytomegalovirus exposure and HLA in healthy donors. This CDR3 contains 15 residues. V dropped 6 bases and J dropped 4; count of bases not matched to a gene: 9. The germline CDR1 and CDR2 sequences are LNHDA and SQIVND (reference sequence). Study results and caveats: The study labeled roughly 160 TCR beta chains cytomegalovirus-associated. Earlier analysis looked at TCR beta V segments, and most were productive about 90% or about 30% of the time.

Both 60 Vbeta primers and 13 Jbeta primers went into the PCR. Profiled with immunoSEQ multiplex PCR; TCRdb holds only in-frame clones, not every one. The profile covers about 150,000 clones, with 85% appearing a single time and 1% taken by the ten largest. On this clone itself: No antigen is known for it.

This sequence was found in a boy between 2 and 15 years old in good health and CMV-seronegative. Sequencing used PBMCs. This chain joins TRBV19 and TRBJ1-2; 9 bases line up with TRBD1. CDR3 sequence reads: CASSLGTGRSYGYTF. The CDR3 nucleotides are TGTGCCAGTAGCCTCGGGACAGGGAGGTCCTATGGCTACACCTTC.